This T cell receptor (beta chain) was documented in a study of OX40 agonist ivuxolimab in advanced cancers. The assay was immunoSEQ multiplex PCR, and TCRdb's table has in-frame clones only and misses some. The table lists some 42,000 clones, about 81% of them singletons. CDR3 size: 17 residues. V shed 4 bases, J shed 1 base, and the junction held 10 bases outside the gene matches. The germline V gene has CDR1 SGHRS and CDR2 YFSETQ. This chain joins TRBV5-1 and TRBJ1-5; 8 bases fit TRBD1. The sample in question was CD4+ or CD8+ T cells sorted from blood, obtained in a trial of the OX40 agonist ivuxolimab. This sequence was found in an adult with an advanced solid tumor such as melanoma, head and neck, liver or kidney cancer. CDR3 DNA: TGCGCCAGCAGCCCTGGACAGGGCCCCGGGAGCAATCAGCCCCAGCATTTT. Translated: CASSPGQGPGSNQPQHF.